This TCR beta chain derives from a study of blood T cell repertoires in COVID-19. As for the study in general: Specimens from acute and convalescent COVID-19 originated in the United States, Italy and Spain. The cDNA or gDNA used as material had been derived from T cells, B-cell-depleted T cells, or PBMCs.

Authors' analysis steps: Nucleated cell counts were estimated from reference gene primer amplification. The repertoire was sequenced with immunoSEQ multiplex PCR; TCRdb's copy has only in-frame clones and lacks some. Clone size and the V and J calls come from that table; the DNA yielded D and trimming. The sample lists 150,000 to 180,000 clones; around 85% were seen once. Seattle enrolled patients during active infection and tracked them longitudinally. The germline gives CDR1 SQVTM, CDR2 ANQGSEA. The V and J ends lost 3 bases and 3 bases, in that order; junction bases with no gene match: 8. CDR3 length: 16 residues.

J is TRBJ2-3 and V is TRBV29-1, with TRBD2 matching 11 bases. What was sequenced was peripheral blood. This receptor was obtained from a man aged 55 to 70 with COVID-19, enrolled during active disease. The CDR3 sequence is CSVERTSGGVTDTQYF. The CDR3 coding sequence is TGCAGCGTTGAGAGAACTAGCGGGGGAGTAACAGATACGCAGTATTTT.